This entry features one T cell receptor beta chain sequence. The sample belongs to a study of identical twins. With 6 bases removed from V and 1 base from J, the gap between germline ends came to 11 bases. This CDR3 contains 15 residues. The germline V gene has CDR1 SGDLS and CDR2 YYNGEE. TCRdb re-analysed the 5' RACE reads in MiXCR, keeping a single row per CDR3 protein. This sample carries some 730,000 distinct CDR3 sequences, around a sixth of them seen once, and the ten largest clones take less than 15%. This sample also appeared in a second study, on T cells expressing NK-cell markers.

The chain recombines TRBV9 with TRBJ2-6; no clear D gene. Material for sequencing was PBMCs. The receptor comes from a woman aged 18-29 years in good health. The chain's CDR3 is CASTKGRSGANVLTF. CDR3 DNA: TGTGCCAGCACCAAAGGTAGATCTGGGGCCAACGTCCTGACTTTC.